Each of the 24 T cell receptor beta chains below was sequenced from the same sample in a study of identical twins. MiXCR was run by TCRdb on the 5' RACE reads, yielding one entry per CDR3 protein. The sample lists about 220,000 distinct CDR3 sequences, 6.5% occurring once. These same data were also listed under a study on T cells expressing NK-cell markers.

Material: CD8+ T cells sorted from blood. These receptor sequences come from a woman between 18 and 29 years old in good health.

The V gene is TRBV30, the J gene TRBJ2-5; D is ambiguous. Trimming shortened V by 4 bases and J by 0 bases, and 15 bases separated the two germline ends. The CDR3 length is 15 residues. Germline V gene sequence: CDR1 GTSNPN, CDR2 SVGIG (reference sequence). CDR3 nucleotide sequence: TGTGCCTGGAACCCGATGGGGTCGTACCAAGAGACCCAGTACTTC. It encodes CAWNPMGSYQETQYF.

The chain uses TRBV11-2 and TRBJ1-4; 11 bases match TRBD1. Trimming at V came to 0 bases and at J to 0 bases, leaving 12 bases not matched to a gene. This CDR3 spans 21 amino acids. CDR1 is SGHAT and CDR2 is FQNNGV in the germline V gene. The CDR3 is CASSLDYPLRGQGATNEKLFF. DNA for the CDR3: TGTGCCAGCAGCTTAGATTACCCCTTGAGGGGACAGGGGGCAACTAATGAAAAACTGTTTTTT.

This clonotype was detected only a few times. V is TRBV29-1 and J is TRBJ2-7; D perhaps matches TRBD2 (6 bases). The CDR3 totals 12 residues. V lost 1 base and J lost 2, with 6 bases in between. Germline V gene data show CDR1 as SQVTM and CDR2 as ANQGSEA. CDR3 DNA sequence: TGCAGCGTTGAAGGGGGGGCCTACGAGCAGTACTTC. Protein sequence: CSVEGGAYEQYF.

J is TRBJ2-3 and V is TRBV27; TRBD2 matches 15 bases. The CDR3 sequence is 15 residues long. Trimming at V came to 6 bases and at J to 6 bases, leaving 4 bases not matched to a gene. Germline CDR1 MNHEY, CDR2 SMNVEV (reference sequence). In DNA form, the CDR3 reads TGTGCCAGCAGGGGACTAGCGGGAGGCGCGGATACGCAGTATTTT. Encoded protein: CASRGLAGGADTQYF.

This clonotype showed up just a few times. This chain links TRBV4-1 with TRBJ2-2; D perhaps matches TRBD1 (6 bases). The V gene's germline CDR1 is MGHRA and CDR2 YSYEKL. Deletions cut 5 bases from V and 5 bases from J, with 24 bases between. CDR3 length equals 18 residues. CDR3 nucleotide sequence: TGCGCCAGCAGCGAAGCATCACCCTCAGGGGTAAATACCGGGGAGCTGTTTTTT. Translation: CASSEASPSGVNTGELFF.

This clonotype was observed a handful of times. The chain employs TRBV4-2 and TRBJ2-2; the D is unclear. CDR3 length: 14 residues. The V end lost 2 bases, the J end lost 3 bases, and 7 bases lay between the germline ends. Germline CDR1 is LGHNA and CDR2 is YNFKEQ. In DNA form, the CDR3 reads TGTGCCAGCAGCCAACAGCCTGACACCGGGGAGCTGTTTTTT. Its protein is CASSQQPDTGELFF.

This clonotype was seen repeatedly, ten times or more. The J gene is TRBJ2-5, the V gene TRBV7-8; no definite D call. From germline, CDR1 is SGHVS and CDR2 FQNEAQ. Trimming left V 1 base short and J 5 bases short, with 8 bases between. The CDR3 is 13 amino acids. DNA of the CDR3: TGTGCCAGCAGCTTAGGCGGCTGGGAGACCCAGTACTTC. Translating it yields CASSLGGWETQYF.

As DNA, the CDR3 is TGTGCCAGCAGCAAAGACACGGGGCGCAGAGGCAATCAGCCCCAGCATTTT. Residues: CASSKDTGRRGNQPQHF. This chain connects TRBV21-1 to TRBJ1-5; the table's D call, TRBD1, was not checked against the DNA. TRBV21-1 is an annotated pseudogene. CDR3 length: 17 residues.

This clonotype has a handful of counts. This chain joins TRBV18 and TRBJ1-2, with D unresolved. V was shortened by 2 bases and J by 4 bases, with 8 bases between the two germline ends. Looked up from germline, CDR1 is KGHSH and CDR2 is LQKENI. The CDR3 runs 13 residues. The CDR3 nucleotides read TGTGCCAGCTCACCAAGAGGGATCTATGGCTACACCTTC. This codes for CASSPRGIYGYTF. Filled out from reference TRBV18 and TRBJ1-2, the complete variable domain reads NAGVMQNPRHLVRRRGQEARLRCSPMKGHSHVYWYRQLPEEGLKFMVYLQKENIIDESGMPKERFSAEFPKEGPSILRIQQVVRGDSAAYFCASSPRGIYGYTFGSGTRLTVV.

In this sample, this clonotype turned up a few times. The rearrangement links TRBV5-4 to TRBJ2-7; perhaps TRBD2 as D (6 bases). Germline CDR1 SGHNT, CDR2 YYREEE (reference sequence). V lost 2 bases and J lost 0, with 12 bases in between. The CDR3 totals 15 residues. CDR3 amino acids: CASSFFPSASYEQYF. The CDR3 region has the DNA TGTGCCAGCAGCTTTTTTCCTAGCGCCTCCTACGAGCAGTACTTC.

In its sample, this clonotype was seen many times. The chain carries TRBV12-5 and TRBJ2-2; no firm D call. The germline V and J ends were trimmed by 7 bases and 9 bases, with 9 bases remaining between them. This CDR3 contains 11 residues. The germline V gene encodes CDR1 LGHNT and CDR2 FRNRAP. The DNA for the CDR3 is TGTGCTAGTGTTCATGGTAGGGAGCTGTTTTTT. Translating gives CASVHGRELFF.

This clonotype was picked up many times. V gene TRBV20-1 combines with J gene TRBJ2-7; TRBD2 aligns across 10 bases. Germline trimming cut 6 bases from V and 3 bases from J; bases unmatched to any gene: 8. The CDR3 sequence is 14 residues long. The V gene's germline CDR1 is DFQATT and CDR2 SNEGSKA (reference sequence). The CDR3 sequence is CSAIPPSGGYEQYF. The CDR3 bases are TGCAGTGCGATTCCACCTAGCGGGGGCTACGAGCAGTACTTC.

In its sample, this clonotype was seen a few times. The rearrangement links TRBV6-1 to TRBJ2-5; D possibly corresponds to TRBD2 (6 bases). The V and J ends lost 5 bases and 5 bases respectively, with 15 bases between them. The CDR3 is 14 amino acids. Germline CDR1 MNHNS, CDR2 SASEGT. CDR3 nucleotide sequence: TGTGCCAGCAGTCGGGGGATGATTTTGGAGACCCAGTACTTC. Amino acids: CASSRGMILETQYF.

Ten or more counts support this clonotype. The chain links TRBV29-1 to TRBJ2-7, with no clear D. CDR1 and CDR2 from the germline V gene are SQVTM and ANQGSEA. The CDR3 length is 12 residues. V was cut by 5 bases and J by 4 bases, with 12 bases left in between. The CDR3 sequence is CSVLLVSYEQYF. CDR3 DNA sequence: TGCAGCGTTCTTTTAGTGAGTTACGAGCAGTACTTC.

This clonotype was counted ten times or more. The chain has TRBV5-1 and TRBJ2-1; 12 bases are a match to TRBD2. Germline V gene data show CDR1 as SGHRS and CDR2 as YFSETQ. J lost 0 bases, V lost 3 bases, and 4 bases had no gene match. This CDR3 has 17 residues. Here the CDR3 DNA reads TGCGCCAGCAGCTCCCCGACTAGCGGGGGCTCCTACAATGAGCAGTTCTTC. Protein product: CASSSPTSGGSYNEQFF.

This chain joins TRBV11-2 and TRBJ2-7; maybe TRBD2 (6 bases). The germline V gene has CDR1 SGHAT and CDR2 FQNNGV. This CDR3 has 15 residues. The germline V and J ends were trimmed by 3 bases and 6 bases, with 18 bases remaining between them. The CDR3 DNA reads TGTGCCAGCAGCTTGGAGGGACCCTTCCAATCCGAGCAGTACTTC. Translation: CASSLEGPFQSEQYF.

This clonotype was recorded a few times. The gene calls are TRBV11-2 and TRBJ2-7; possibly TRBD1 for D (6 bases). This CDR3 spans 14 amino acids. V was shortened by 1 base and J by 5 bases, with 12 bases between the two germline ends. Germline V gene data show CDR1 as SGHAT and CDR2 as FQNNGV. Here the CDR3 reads CASSLGRGGHEQYF. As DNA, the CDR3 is TGTGCCAGCAGCTTAGGCAGGGGTGGGCACGAGCAGTACTTC.

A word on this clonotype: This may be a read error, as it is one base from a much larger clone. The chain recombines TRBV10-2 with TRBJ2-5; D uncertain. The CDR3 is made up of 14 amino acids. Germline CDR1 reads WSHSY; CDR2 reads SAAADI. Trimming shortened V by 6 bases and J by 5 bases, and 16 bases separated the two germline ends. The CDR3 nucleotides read TGCGCCAGCAGCGCGGATAACACCCAGGAGACCCAGTACTTC. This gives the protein CASSADNTQETQYF.

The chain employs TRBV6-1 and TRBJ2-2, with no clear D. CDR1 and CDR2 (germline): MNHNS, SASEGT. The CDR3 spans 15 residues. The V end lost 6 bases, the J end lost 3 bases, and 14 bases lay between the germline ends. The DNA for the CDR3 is TGTGCCAGCAGAAATACCGGAATCGACACCGGGGAGCTGTTTTTT. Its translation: CASRNTGIDTGELFF.

CDR3 amino acids: CASSPHGPYGYTF. CDR3 in DNA: TGTGCCAGCAGTCCACATGGCCCCTATGGCTACACCTTC. The chain couples TRBV25-1 to TRBJ1-2, with D unclear. Trimming cost V 5 bases and J 4 bases, with 11 bases left between them. The CDR3 has 13 residues. Germline CDR1 MGHDK, CDR2 SYGVNS.

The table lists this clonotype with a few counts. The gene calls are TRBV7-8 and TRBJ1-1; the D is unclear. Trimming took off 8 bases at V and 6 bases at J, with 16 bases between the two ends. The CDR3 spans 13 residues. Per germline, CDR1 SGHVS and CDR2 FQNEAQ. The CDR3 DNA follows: TGTGCCAGCCAAATGGGTGACGAGGCTGAAGCTTTCTTT. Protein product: CASQMGDEAEAFF.

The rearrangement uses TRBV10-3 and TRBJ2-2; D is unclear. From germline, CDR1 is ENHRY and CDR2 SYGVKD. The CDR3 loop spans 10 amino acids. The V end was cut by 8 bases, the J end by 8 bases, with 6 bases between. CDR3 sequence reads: CAIDYGELFF. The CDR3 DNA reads TGTGCCATCGATTATGGGGAGCTGTTTTTT.

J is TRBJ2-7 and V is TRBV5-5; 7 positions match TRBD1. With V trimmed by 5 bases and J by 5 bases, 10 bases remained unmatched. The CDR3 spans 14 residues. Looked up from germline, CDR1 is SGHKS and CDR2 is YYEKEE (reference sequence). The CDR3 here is CASSQITGANEQYF. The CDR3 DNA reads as TGTGCCAGCAGTCAGATTACAGGGGCCAACGAGCAGTACTTC.

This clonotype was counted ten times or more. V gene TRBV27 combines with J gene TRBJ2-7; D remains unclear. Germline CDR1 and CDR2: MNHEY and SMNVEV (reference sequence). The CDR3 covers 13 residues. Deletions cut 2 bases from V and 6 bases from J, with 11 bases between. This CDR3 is CASSLPGLGEQYF. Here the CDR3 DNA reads TGTGCCAGCAGTTTACCGGGTTTGGGCGAGCAGTACTTC.